Below, one TCR beta chain is given with its context. There is no known antigen for this receptor. No base-level quality is on record; no much larger clone is a single base apart. TCR CDR3 regions were amplified from genomic DNA by multiplex PCR using the deep immunoSEQ assay. Extracted genomic DNA from each cell subset was spread evenly across all wells of several immunoSEQ 96-well plates, with each plate serving as a replicate. For sorted subsets, approximately 210 ng genomic DNA, equal to about 30,000 T cell genomes, was loaded into each replicate PCR. Purified libraries were measured with a Qubit 3.0 fluorometer, size-checked on a Bioanalyzer 2100, and measured again with the KAPA Library Quantification kit. Each immunoSEQ 96-well plate was sequenced on its own single-read 150-cycle Illumina NextSeq 550 flow cell. The study's processing was this. Because the immunoSEQ output included only junctional sequences and no quality scores, the filtering could not be the same as the filtering used for full-length reads. To assign V/J genes and CDR3, sequences were annotated against IMGT germline references using PyIR, a Python wrapper for IgBLAST v1.9. Reads were filtered out if the reads had weak V/J assignments (E-value above 1e-6), no CDR3, stop codons, out-of-frame junctions, or ambiguous translated residues. V3J clonotypes were defined by identical inferred V gene, J gene, and CDR3 amino acid sequence. The percentage overlap between two repertoires was calculated by dividing the number of shared unique clonotypes by the size of the smaller repertoire. Repertoire richness was assessed with RTK rarefaction, the Chao1 estimator, and Recon v2.1 estimates of unobserved clonotypes. OLGA was used to compute generation probabilities for all TCRbeta clonotypes that the gDNA method yielded from several donors. The table comes from immuneACCESS by way of TCRdb, which keeps in-frame sequences with V and J called. Part of the clones is missing from these tables; in studies checked, under half for an unresolved V gene and the rest for unknown reasons. That table furnishes V, J and clone size, whereas the DNA furnished D and trimming. This sample has 2 million to 2.5 million clones in its table, and 80% to 95% of those were observed once. Around 0.38% of the sample lies in the top ten.

Including the terminal cysteine and phenylalanine, the CDR3 comprises 14 residues. The read is trimmed to its CDR3 DNA, 42 bases read in frame from base 1. V and J are trimmed by 4 bases and 5 bases, and the gene matches miss 6 bases of the junction. Taken from the germline V gene, the CDR1 and CDR2 loops are SGHTA and FQGTGA. This entry belongs to a study of shared clonotypes between healthy human individuals (TCRdb year 2020). Study-wide context: A few men and a couple of women, aged 18 to 49 years, made up the cohort. For each donor, CD4 naive and CD4 memory were each run on three plates, CD8 naive on two plates, and CD8 memory on one plate. To estimate repertoire size and how much clonotypes are shared between individuals, the study performed deep sequencing of blood TCR repertoires from a handful of healthy adults. To increase sequencing depth and limit assay-specific biases, different laboratories used diverse techniques to prepare libraries and sequence TCR repertoires. Leukapheresis yielded between about 0.9 and 8.9 billion PBMCs per donor.

The investigation overall reported the following: Higher generation probabilities were observed for clonotypes shared by all four sorted-subset donors than for non-shared clonotypes. Across a handful of donors, roughly 5.1% of naive CD4, roughly 3.5% of naive CD8, 2.3% of memory CD4, and approximately 0.42% of memory CD8 clonotypes were shared. Based on pairwise subsampling, the degree of clonotype sharing among donors was expected to be affected by sequencing depth. Incomplete sequencing was indicated by rarefaction of sorted-subset datasets, despite the large sequencing depth. Because the study included a small number of donors, the genetic and exposure-history diversity represented was limited. Sampling was restricted to blood, and TCR repertoires in tissue are likely to differ from TCR repertoires in blood. Naive subsets generally had larger estimated clonotype richness than memory subsets did.

Healthy HIV-negative adults with no recently reported acute infections or vaccinations were included as donors. Every donor was a Caucasian adult residing in Nashville, Tennessee, USA. CD4+ T cells were enriched by magnetic negative selection; naive cells were then positively selected on CD45RA, and the negative fraction formed the memory subset. After blood collection by leukapheresis, PBMCs were isolated using Ficoll-Histopaque density gradient centrifugation and then cryopreserved in the vapor phase of liquid nitrogen. Purity and quantity of every magnetically sorted T cell population were checked by analytical flow cytometry. Each sorted fraction had its genomic DNA isolated and then quantified by UV absorbance on a Nanodrop 2000c.

The chain is encoded by TRBV7-3 joined to TRBJ2-5; 8 nucleotides in the junction match TRBD1. This sequence originates from a man in his late teens or twenties in good health. Some clones in this sample may be carry-over from other donors' samples. Sequencing was done on a sample of naive CD4+ T cells from PBMCs. The cell subset or site tag for this specimen amounts to: CD45RA+ positively selected. The CDR3 loop reads CASSYGTGGETQYF. DNA sequence: TGTGCCAGCAGCTACGGGACAGGCGGGGAGACCCAGTACTTC.